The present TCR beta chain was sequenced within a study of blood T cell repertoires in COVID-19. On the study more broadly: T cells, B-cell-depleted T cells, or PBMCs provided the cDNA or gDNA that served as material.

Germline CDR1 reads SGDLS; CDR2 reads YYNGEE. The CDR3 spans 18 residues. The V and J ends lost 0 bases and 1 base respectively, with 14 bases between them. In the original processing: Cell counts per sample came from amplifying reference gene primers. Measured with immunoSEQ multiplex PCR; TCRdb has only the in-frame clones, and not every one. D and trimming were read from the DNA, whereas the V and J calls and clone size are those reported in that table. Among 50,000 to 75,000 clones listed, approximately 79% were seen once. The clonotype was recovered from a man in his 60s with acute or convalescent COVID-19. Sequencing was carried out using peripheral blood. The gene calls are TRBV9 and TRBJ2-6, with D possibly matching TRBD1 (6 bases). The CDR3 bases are TGTGCCAGCAGCGTAGACAGGGCCCTTCTTTCTGGGGCCAACGTCCTGACTTTC. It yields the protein CASSVDRALLSGANVLTF.